This T cell receptor beta chain was documented in a study of T cell responses to AZD1222 COVID-19 vaccine. The V end lost 10 bases, the J end lost 2 bases, and 13 bases lay between the germline ends. This CDR3 spans 13 amino acids. Germline V gives CDR1 SNHLY, CDR2 FYNNEI. TCRdb's table, derived via immunoSEQ multiplex PCR, lists solely in-frame clones and lacks some. Of fewer than 110,000 clones detected, roughly 87% appear once; the ten largest clones hold around 4.5%. The chain couples TRBV2 to TRBJ2-3; D uncertain. The origin of this receptor is an adult in good health. Sequencing was performed on peripheral blood, taken on day 0 of AZD1222 vaccination. DNA for the CDR3: TGTGCCACCCACACTATTTCCACAGATACGCAGTATTTT. Protein sequence: CATHTISTDTQYF.